The 15 T cell receptor beta chains presented below share a single source sample, sequenced in a study of shared clonotypes between healthy human individuals. Libraries were prepared by immunoSEQ multiplex PCR; TCRdb keeps only in-frame clonotypes and omits some of them. The sample yields some 980,000 clones, approximately 80% seen once. Source material: memory CD4+ T cells sorted from blood. Noted subset: CD45RA-negative fraction. Every receptor here comes from a young man in good health.

The chain has TRBV5-6 and TRBJ1-6; no definite D call. Trimming shortened V by 0 bases and J by 6 bases, and 16 bases separated the two germline ends. The CDR3 spans 17 residues. Germline V gene sequence: CDR1 SGHDT, CDR2 YYEEEE. The CDR3 protein is CASSLDLRGGFNSPLHF. DNA of the CDR3: TGTGCCAGCAGCTTGGACCTCCGGGGTGGATTTAATTCACCCCTCCACTTT.

The chain employs TRBV6-1 and TRBJ2-2; possible D gene TRBD2, 7 bases. CDR1 and CDR2 (germline): MNHNS, SASEGT. V lost 3 bases to trimming and J lost 11 bases, with 16 bases between them. The CDR3 is 14 amino acids. In DNA form, the CDR3 reads TGTGCCAGCAGTGAGGGGACGGGGGGCCTTGAGCTGTTTTTT. It yields the protein CASSEGTGGLELFF.

With respect to this clone: Other DNA sequences within the sample encode an identical CDR3. This chain joins TRBV30 and TRBJ1-2; 8 nucleotides match TRBD1. Germline V CDR1 and CDR2: GTSNPN, SVGIG (reference sequence). V lost 0 bases and J lost 8; bases outside the gene matches: 5. The CDR3 contains 13 residues. The CDR3 loop reads CAWSVGQGGGYTF. CDR3 sequence (DNA): TGTGCCTGGAGTGTAGGACAGGGAGGAGGCTACACCTTC.

V and J are TRBV7-8 and TRBJ2-4; D is unclear. V lost 0 bases to trimming and J lost 9 bases, with 9 bases between them. This CDR3 region has 13 residues. CDR1 is SGHVS and CDR2 is FQNEAQ in the germline V gene. CDR3 nucleotides: TGTGCCAGCAGCTTAGCGGGATTGGGCATTCAGTACTTC. It encodes CASSLAGLGIQYF. Drawing the rest from reference TRBV7-8 and TRBJ2-4, the complete variable domain is GAGVSQSPRYKVAKRGQDVALRCDPISGHVSLFWYQQALGQGPEFLTYFQNEAQLDKSGLPSDRFFAERPEGSVSTLKIQRTQQEDSAVYLCASSLAGLGIQYFGAGTRLSVL.

This chain joins TRBV7-2 and TRBJ1-2, with D perhaps matching TRBD1 (5 bases). The CDR3 length is 13 residues. In germline, CDR1 is SGHTA, CDR2 FQGNSA. Trimming cost V 3 bases and J 8 bases, with 13 bases left between them. The CDR3: CASSLDTSAGYTF. CDR3 sequence (DNA): TGTGCCAGCAGCTTGGACACCTCCGCGGGCTACACCTTC.

The V and J genes are TRBV20-1 and TRBJ2-7, with D unclear. V was cut by 2 bases and J by 4 bases, with 6 bases left in between. This CDR3 contains 11 residues. Germline V gives CDR1 DFQATT, CDR2 SNEGSKA (reference sequence). The CDR3 DNA reads as TGCAGTGCTAGAATAGGTTACGAGCAGTACTTC. Translating it yields CSARIGYEQYF.

Turning to this clone: The sample has other DNA sequences that encode this CDR3 too. This sequence joins TRBV19 and TRBJ2-1; no clear D gene. This CDR3 is 13 amino acids long. Germline assignment: CDR1 LNHDA and CDR2 SQIVND (reference sequence). Trimming left V 3 bases short and J 6 bases short, with 9 bases between. The DNA for the CDR3 is TGTGCCAGTAGTATCGGGCGAGGCAATGAGCAGTTCTTC. Its protein product is CASSIGRGNEQFF.

CDR3: CATGGLAAYNEQFF. The CDR3 nucleotides are TGTGCCACCGGGGGACTAGCGGCCTACAATGAGCAGTTCTTC. The chain uses TRBV5-5 and TRBJ2-1, with 11 bases lining up with TRBD2. CDR3 size: 14 residues. Germline CDR1 is SGHKS and CDR2 is YYEKEE (reference sequence). V dropped 9 bases and J dropped 2; count of bases not matched to a gene: 4. The whole variable domain, remainder taken from reference TRBV5-5 and TRBJ2-1, is DAGVTQSPTHLIKTRGQQVTLRCSPISGHKSVSWYQQVLGQGPQFIFQYYEKEERGRGNFPDRFSARQFPNYSSELNVNALLLGDSALYLCATGGLAAYNEQFFGPGTRLTVL.

This clone appeared a few times. J is TRBJ2-3 and V is TRBV25-1; no clear D gene. The CDR3 loop spans 15 amino acids. CDR1 and CDR2 from the germline V gene are MGHDK and SYGVNS. The V end lost 8 bases, the J end lost 0 bases, and 15 bases lay between the germline ends. CDR3 region: CASRPFRASTDTQYF. Written as DNA, the CDR3 is TGTGCCAGCCGTCCTTTTCGGGCTAGCACAGATACGCAGTATTTT.

V usage is TRBV18 and J usage is TRBJ2-7; D is uncertain. This CDR3 is built from 13 residues. Germline V gene sequence: CDR1 KGHSH, CDR2 LQKENI. The ends were cut back, 5 bases at V and 3 bases at J, with 11 bases in the middle. CDR3 sequence: CASSLTHNYEQYF. DNA for the CDR3: TGTGCCAGCTCATTGACACACAACTACGAGCAGTACTTC.

This CDR3 is CASSLGGFNQETQYF. In nucleotides, the CDR3 is TGCGCCAGCAGCTTGGGGGGGTTTAACCAAGAGACCCAGTACTTC. The gene calls are TRBV5-1 and TRBJ2-5; the D call may be TRBD1 or TRBD2 (5 bases each). The germline V and J ends were trimmed by 0 bases and 0 bases, with 9 bases remaining between them. The length of the CDR3 is 15 residues. Germline assignment: CDR1 SGHRS and CDR2 YFSETQ.

The V call is TRBV11-2, the J call TRBJ1-1, with D unclear. This CDR3 comprises 13 residues. Per the germline V gene, CDR1 is SGHAT and CDR2 is FQNNGV. Deletions cut 2 bases from V and 10 bases from J, with 14 bases between. The CDR3 here is CASSLQQTSGAFF. The CDR3 nucleotides are TGTGCCAGCAGCTTACAGCAGACGTCAGGAGCTTTCTTT.

This clone occurred a few times. The chain uses TRBV28 and TRBJ2-5; TRBD2 agrees at 8 bases. V gave up 7 bases and J gave up 5 bases; unmatched junction bases: 15. Germline lookup yields CDR1 MDHEN and CDR2 SYDVKM. This CDR3 is 16 amino acids long. Written as DNA, the CDR3 is TGTGCCAGCAATCTCTCGGGGGGGCGTATAAAGGAGACCCAGTACTTC. This codes for CASNLSGGRIKETQYF.

The genes are TRBV11-3 and TRBJ2-6; D is undetermined. Germline V lookup: CDR1 SGHNT, CDR2 YENEEA. The germline V and J ends were trimmed by 1 base and 2 bases, with 3 bases remaining between them. The CDR3 totals 14 residues. CDR3 sequence: CASSLGAGANVLTF. The CDR3 DNA is TGTGCCAGCAGCTTAGGGGCTGGGGCCAACGTCCTGACTTTC.

This sequence joins TRBV29-1 and TRBJ1-1; unclear D gene. The CDR3 length is 13 residues. CDR1 and CDR2 (germline): SQVTM, ANQGSEA. Trimming removed 1 base from V and 3 bases from J, with 9 bases in between. CDR3 sequence (DNA): TGCAGCGTTGAAGCGTCCATCGACACTGAAGCTTTCTTT. This encodes CSVEASIDTEAFF. Together with reference TRBV29-1 and TRBJ1-1, the CDR3 gives the full variable domain: SAVISQKPSRDICQRGTSLTIQCQVDSQVTMMFWYRQQPGQSLTLIATANQGSEATYESGFVIDKFPISRPNLTFSTLTVSNMSPEDSSIYLCSVEASIDTEAFFGQGTRLTVV.